A selection of T cell receptor beta chains follows, all from one sample in a study of CD8 T cells in ankylosing spondylitis. TCRdb reanalysed the 5' RACE reads using MiXCR and keeps one entry per CDR3 protein. The sample lists some 800,000 distinct CDR3 sequences, roughly 10% occurring once. The sequenced sample was blood, either unsorted or a sorted T cell fraction (not recorded which). Receptors originate from a male donor with ankylosing spondylitis. Each CDR3 is given with its conserved first and last residue. The D gene is left open where the match is weak. A row's size may be missing; if present it is once, few, many or a size class.

-,TRBJ1-1,TRBV20-1,-,TGCAGTGCTAGAGGGTGGGGCGACGAAGCTTTCTTT,CSARGWGDEAFF
-,TRBJ1-2,TRBV29-1,many,TGCAGCGTTTACGCCCTACTGGTCTACACCTTC,CSVYALLVYTF
-,TRBJ2-1,TRBV29-1,few,TGCAGCGTTGTAGGTGCTTTTTATCGATTCTCCTACAATGAGCAGTTCTTC,CSVVGAFYRFSYNEQFF
-,TRBJ1-5,TRBV7-8,few,TGTGCCAGCAGCTTAGACAGTTGGGGTTACCAGCCCCAGCATTTT,CASSLDSWGYQPQHF
-,TRBJ1-1,TRBV20-1,many,TGCAGTGCGCCGACGCGGACGGGGAACACTGAAGCTTTCTTT,CSAPTRTGNTEAFF
TRBD1,TRBJ1-2,TRBV20-1,few,TGCAGTGCTAGAGTCCCGGGACAGGACTATGGCTACACCTTC,CSARVPGQDYGYTF
TRBD1,TRBJ2-7,TRBV4-3,-,TGCGCCAGCAGCCAAGTTTTAGGCACAGGGGCGCACGAGCAGTACTTC,CASSQVLGTGAHEQYF
TRBD2,TRBJ2-1,TRBV12-3/TRBV12-4,few,TGTGCCAGCAGTTCCTTGAGCGGGGGGGCTAGTGAGCAGTTCTTC,CASSSLSGGASEQFF
-,TRBJ2-3,TRBV7-9,-,TGTGCCCACACTTTAATTCGAAACACAGATACGCAGTATTTT,CAHTLIRNTDTQYF
TRBD2,TRBJ2-2,TRBV28,-,TGTGCCAGCAGTTCGGGGGGGCCCACCGGGGAGCTGTTTTTT,CASSSGGPTGELFF
-,TRBJ1-6,TRBV20-1,few,TGCAGTGCTAAGGAGGGGGGGAAAGGAAATTCACCCCTCCACTTT,CSAKEGGKGNSPLHF
-,TRBJ2-1,TRBV5-1,many,TGCGCCAGCAGCTATGTCAGCAATGAGCAGTTCTTC,CASSYVSNEQFF
-,TRBJ1-1,TRBV21-1,-,TGTGCCAGCAGCCTACACCCCGTTGAAGCTTTCTTT,CASSLHPVEAFF
-,TRBJ2-3,TRBV20-1,-,TGCAGTGCTCTCAGGGTGTTGGGCGGCACAGATACGCAGTATTTT,CSALRVLGGTDTQYF
-,TRBJ1-1,TRBV6-6,-,TGTGCCAGCAGTTACAACGGAGCTAGCGAAGCTTTCTTT,CASSYNGASEAFF
-,TRBJ2-3,TRBV6-5,few,TGTGCCAGCAGTTACTCGAAGAATACAGATACGCAGTATTTT,CASSYSKNTDTQYF
-,TRBJ1-2,TRBV29-1,many,TGCAGCGTTGAAGGGAGGGGTGGCTACACCTTC,CSVEGRGGYTF
TRBD1,TRBJ1-1,TRBV29-1,-,TGCAGCGTTGGGAGGGGGCTCGGCACTGAAGCTTTCTTT,CSVGRGLGTEAFF
-,TRBJ2-3,TRBV4-2,-,TGTGCCAGCAGCCAAGATCCCTTTTCTAGCACAGATACGCAGTATTTT,CASSQDPFSSTDTQYF
TRBD1,TRBJ2-2,TRBV7-8,-,TGTGCCAGCAGCTTATCGACAGGGGGAGGCGGGGAGCTGTTTTTT,CASSLSTGGGGELFF
-,TRBJ1-3,TRBV20-1,-,TGCAGTGCTACCGGGCCTAGGGGAAACACCATATATTTT,CSATGPRGNTIYF
TRBD2,TRBJ2-1,TRBV4-3,few,TGCGCCAGCAGCCAAGTACTAGCGGGAGGCGATGAGCAGTTCTTC,CASSQVLAGGDEQFF
TRBD1,TRBJ2-7,TRBV20-1,-,TGCAGTGCTAGGGGTCCAGGGGGCTGGTACGAGCAGTACTTC,CSARGPGGWYEQYF